The sequence of this T cell receptor beta chain was determined in a study of OX40 agonist ivuxolimab in advanced cancers. The wider study: The mean age was approximately 60 years, ranging from about 20 to 79, with around four fifths of participants male. Eligibility rules accepted prior anti-PD-1, anti-PD-L1 or anti-CTLA-4 therapy, and 35% to 45% had some. Partial responses were recorded for three patients, including one with hepatocellular carcinoma and two with cutaneous melanoma.

The germline V gene encodes CDR1 SGHNT and CDR2 YYREEE (reference sequence). The CDR3 loop spans 14 amino acids. Trimming cost V 0 bases and J 0 bases, with 6 bases left between them. Study results and caveats: Relative to CD4+ cells, CD8+ T cells on average had more expanded clones.

This table comes from immunoSEQ multiplex PCR, and its TCRdb copy is limited to in-frame clones, with some not included. The repertoire holds roughly 58,000 clones, with just under 85% as singletons. A word on this clone: The antigen remains undetermined. This same CDR3 is encoded by further DNA sequences in the sample.

This chain connects TRBV5-4 to TRBJ2-5, with D hard to call. The specimen was CD4+ or CD8+ T cells sorted from blood, collected in a trial of the OX40 agonist ivuxolimab. The receptor's source is an adult with an advanced solid tumor such as melanoma, head and neck, liver or kidney cancer. CDR3 in amino acids: CASSLGRDQETQYF. CDR3 nucleotides: TGTGCCAGCAGCTTGGGCAGAGACCAAGAGACCCAGTACTTC.